This T cell receptor (beta chain) emerged from a study of blood T cell repertoires in COVID-19. Turning to the study itself: From the United States, Italy and Spain came samples of acute and convalescent COVID-19.

Some clones are missing from TCRdb's copy, which holds only in-frame ones; the method was immunoSEQ multiplex PCR. The sample includes about 240,000 clones, 70% to 80% of them seen just once. V gave up 4 bases and J gave up 4 bases, with 8 bases separating them. There are 13 residues in the CDR3. Germline CDR1 is LGHDT and CDR2 is YNNKEL (reference sequence). Sequenced sample: peripheral blood. The chain uses TRBV3-1 (or the pseudogene TRBV3-2) and TRBJ2-1, with D perhaps matching TRBD2 (5 bases). The origin of this receptor is a woman at least 80 years old with acute or convalescent COVID-19. The CDR3 region is CASSPGLYNEQFF. In DNA, the CDR3 is TGTGCCAGCAGCCCTGGACTTTACAATGAGCAGTTCTTC.